This is a list of T cell receptor beta chains from one sample in a study of blood T cell repertoires in COVID-19. Produced via immunoSEQ multiplex PCR; TCRdb's table is partial and in-frame only. The data contain about 120,000 clones, 70% to 85% of them singletons. Sequencing was carried out using peripheral blood. These receptors all come from a man between 65 and 85 years old with active or convalescent COVID-19. The CDR3 runs from the conserved cysteine through the conserved F or W. D genes are given only for firm matches. Expanded clones get a size class; other rows say once, few or many, or leave the size out.

few	TRBV3-1/TRBV3-2	-	14	TRBJ2-7	CASSQATPSYEQYF	TGTGCCAGCAGCCAAGCGACTCCTAGCTACGAGCAGTACTTC
-	TRBV10-3	TRBD1	17	TRBJ2-3	CAISRSGQGSGTDTQYF	TGTGCCATCAGTCGGTCGGGACAGGGGTCGGGAACAGATACGCAGTATTTT
-	TRBV27	TRBD1	14	TRBJ2-7	CASSKGQGGYEQYF	TGTGCCAGCAGTAAAGGACAGGGGGGCTACGAGCAGTACTTC
-	TRBV6-2/TRBV6-3	-	15	TRBJ1-2	CASSYPGGFGDGYTF	TGTGCCAGCAGTTACCCCGGGGGATTCGGTGATGGCTACACCTTC
-	TRBV18	TRBD2	16	TRBJ2-5	CASSPILAGGTETQYF	TGTGCCAGCTCACCAATACTAGCGGGGGGGACGGAGACCCAGTACTTC
-	TRBV28	TRBD2	14	TRBJ2-1	CASRLTSGGNEQFF	TGTGCCAGCAGACTGACTAGCGGGGGCAATGAGCAGTTCTTC
few	TRBV28	-	15	TRBJ1-2	CASSDPRGEGYGYTF	TGTGCCAGCAGTGACCCCAGGGGCGAAGGCTATGGCTACACCTTC
-	TRBV11-3	TRBD1	13	TRBJ1-2	CASSGDRGHGYTF	TGTGCCAGCAGCGGGGACAGGGGGCATGGCTACACCTTC
few	TRBV11-2	TRBD2	19	TRBJ2-7	CASSLTSLAGGYRPDEQYF	TGTGCCAGCAGCTTAACTTCCCTAGCGGGAGGGTACCGCCCCGACGAGCAGTACTTC
-	TRBV7-9	-	12	TRBJ1-6	CASTRDRGPLHF	TGTGCCAGCACCCGTGACCGGGGACCCCTCCACTTT
-	TRBV6-2/TRBV6-3	TRBD2	17	TRBJ2-1	CASTPTSGRPSYNEQFF	TGTGCCAGCACCCCGACTAGCGGGAGGCCAAGCTACAATGAGCAGTTCTTC
-	TRBV4-3	-	14	TRBJ1-6	CASSPHGDNSPLHF	TGCGCCAGCAGTCCCCACGGGGATAATTCACCCCTCCACTTT
once	TRBV9	TRBD2	16	TRBJ2-3	CASSTKLAGVPDTQYF	TGTGCCAGCAGCACGAAACTAGCGGGAGTGCCAGATACGCAGTATTTT
-	TRBV15	TRBD1	15	TRBJ1-5	CATSGQGFSNQPQHF	TGTGCCACCAGCGGACAGGGGTTTAGCAATCAGCCCCAGCATTTT
-	TRBV29-1	TRBD2	16	TRBJ2-1	CSVVPRLAGVPYEQFF	TGCAGCGTTGTTCCGCGACTAGCGGGAGTCCCATATGAGCAGTTCTTC
-	TRBV7-9	TRBD1	15	TRBJ2-1	CASSIQGSSYNEQFF	TGTGCCAGCAGCATACAGGGGAGCTCCTACAATGAGCAGTTCTTC
-	TRBV7-2	TRBD1	14	TRBJ2-5	CASSQGQGLETQYF	TGTGCCAGCAGCCAGGGACAGGGGTTGGAGACCCAGTACTTC
-	TRBV7-6	TRBD2	19	TRBJ2-5	CASSLGTVIAGGPRETQYF	TGTGCCAGCAGCCTCGGGACAGTAATAGCGGGAGGGCCCCGGGAGACCCAGTACTTC
-	TRBV19	-	12	TRBJ1-1	CASSLQGAEAFF	TGTGCCAGTAGTCTACAGGGAGCAGAAGCTTTCTTT
-	TRBV7-9	TRBD1	13	TRBJ1-5	CASSLEGAQPQHF	TGTGCCAGCAGCTTAGAGGGGGCCCAGCCCCAGCATTTT
-	TRBV4-3	TRBD1	18	TRBJ2-1	CASSQALTRGLSYNEQFF	TGCGCCAGCAGCCAAGCCCTGACGAGGGGGCTTTCCTACAATGAGCAGTTCTTC
-	TRBV4-2	TRBD2	15	TRBJ2-5	CASSQGAGAPETQYF	TGTGCCAGCAGCCAAGGGGCGGGAGCACCGGAGACCCAGTACTTC
-	TRBV4-3	-	15	TRBJ1-4	CASSQEGASGEKLFF	TGCGCCAGCAGCCAAGAAGGAGCGAGCGGCGAAAAACTGTTTTTT
-	TRBV28	-	13	TRBJ2-7	CASSWTGGPEQYF	TGTGCCAGCAGTTGGACAGGAGGGCCCGAGCAGTACTTC
once	TRBV4-3	TRBD1	14	TRBJ2-1	CASSQPGEGAEQFF	TGCGCCAGCAGCCAACCGGGCGAGGGGGCTGAGCAGTTCTTC
-	TRBV14	-	14	TRBJ2-4	CASSHSVSGNIQYF	TGTGCCAGCAGCCATAGTGTTTCGGGAAACATTCAGTACTTC
-	TRBV18	TRBD1	16	TRBJ1-3	CASSPVGQGDGNTIYF	TGTGCCAGCTCACCTGTAGGACAGGGAGACGGAAACACCATATATTTT
-	TRBV2	TRBD1	14	TRBJ1-1	CASSEIGRGTEAFF	TGTGCCAGCAGTGAAATCGGCAGGGGGACTGAAGCTTTCTTT
-	TRBV7-9	-	15	TRBJ1-2	CASSLSGGLGYGYTF	TGTGCCAGCAGCTTATCCGGGGGTTTGGGCTATGGCTACACCTTC
-	TRBV6-1	-	13	TRBJ2-7	CASSEFSSYEQYF	TGTGCCAGCAGTGAGTTTAGTTCCTACGAGCAGTACTTC
-	TRBV3-1/TRBV3-2	-	14	TRBJ2-2	CASSHSSRTGELFF	TGTGCCAGCAGCCATAGTAGTCGGACCGGGGAGCTGTTTTTT
-	TRBV7-2	-	14	TRBJ2-2	CASALPSPAGELFF	TGTGCCAGCGCTCTACCATCCCCGGCCGGGGAGCTGTTTTTT
-	TRBV2	TRBD2	14	TRBJ2-7	CASDSGGGEYEQYF	TGTGCCAGCGATTCTGGCGGGGGAGAATACGAGCAGTACTTC
-	TRBV9	TRBD2	13	TRBJ2-1	CASSVVAGNEQFF	TGTGCCAGCAGCGTAGTAGCGGGCAATGAGCAGTTCTTC
few	TRBV10-3	-	16	TRBJ2-6	CAISESSGAGANVLTF	TGTGCCATCAGTGAGTCGTCGGGGGCTGGGGCCAACGTCCTGACTTTC
-	TRBV27	TRBD1	11	TRBJ1-1	CASRRDSEAFF	TGTGCCAGCAGACGGGACAGTGAAGCTTTCTTT
once	TRBV15	TRBD2	15	TRBJ2-1	CATSRTGGPGNEQFF	TGTGCCACCAGTCGAACGGGAGGACCAGGGAATGAGCAGTTCTTC
-	TRBV6-2/TRBV6-3	TRBD2	16	TRBJ2-5	CASSRPAPGLGVSQYF	TGTGCCAGCAGCCGTCCAGCTCCGGGACTAGGTGTGTCCCAGTACTTC
-	TRBV18	TRBD1	16	TRBJ1-1	CASSPTGTGANTEAFF	TGTGCCAGCTCACCGACAGGGACAGGGGCCAACACTGAAGCTTTCTTT
-	TRBV7-2	TRBD1	15	TRBJ2-7	CASRVAGTGAYEQYF	TGTGCCAGCAGAGTTGCCGGGACAGGGGCATACGAGCAGTACTTC
-	TRBV11-2	-	14	TRBJ1-1	CASSLTRGLTEAFF	TGTGCCAGCAGCTTAACAAGGGGTCTCACTGAAGCTTTCTTT
-	TRBV19	TRBD2	18	TRBJ2-3	CASSDPRSAGGPRDTQYF	TGTGCCAGTAGTGACCCCCGAAGCGCGGGAGGGCCGAGAGATACGCAGTATTTT
-	TRBV6-1	-	15	TRBJ1-6	CASSDMGQGNSPLHF	TGTGCCAGCAGTGATATGGGCCAGGGGAATTCACCCCTCCACTTT
few	TRBV2	-	13	TRBJ2-1	CASSWDSDNEQFF	TGTGCCAGCAGTTGGGACTCGGACAATGAGCAGTTCTTC
-	TRBV19	-	15	TRBJ2-3	CASRRQAYGTDTQYF	TGTGCCAGTAGGAGACAAGCCTATGGTACAGATACGCAGTATTTT
-	TRBV2	TRBD2	17	TRBJ2-5	CASSEPGLAGGGETQYF	TGTGCCAGCAGTGAACCGGGACTAGCGGGAGGGGGGGAGACCCAGTACTTC